Listed below are T cell receptor beta chains from one sample, sequenced in a study of T-cell memory formation after mild COVID-19. TCRdb itself ran the 5' RACE reads through MiXCR, one entry per CDR3 protein. Of about 360,000 distinct CDR3 sequences listed, roughly an eighth are singletons. Sequencing was carried out using PBMCs or a T cell subset sorted from them (not recorded which). Receptors originate from a man aged 18 to 29 who had mild COVID-19 (a few samples of this study predate the infection). Cell type and time point are not known. Each CDR3 is given with its conserved first and last residue. The D gene is left open where the match is weak. Clone size appears in some rows only: once, few, many, or a class for an expanded clone.

abundance: .; j_gene: TRBJ2-7; v_gene: TRBV29-1; d_gene: TRBD1; CDR3aa: CSVVRDSSYEQYF; CDR3nt: TGCAGCGTCGTCCGGGACAGCTCCTACGAGCAGTACTTC
abundance: .; j_gene: TRBJ2-5; v_gene: TRBV5-1; d_gene: .; CDR3aa: CASSSERGTQYF; CDR3nt: TGCGCCAGCAGCTCCGAACGGGGGACCCAGTACTTC
abundance: few; j_gene: TRBJ2-2; v_gene: TRBV7-2; d_gene: TRBD2; CDR3aa: CASSFSGGGTGELFF; CDR3nt: TGTGCCAGCAGCTTCAGCGGGGGCGGCACCGGGGAGCTGTTTTTT
abundance: few; j_gene: TRBJ2-1; v_gene: TRBV20-1; d_gene: TRBD2; CDR3aa: CSVPTSGGHSSYNEQFF; CDR3nt: TGCAGTGTTCCGACTAGCGGGGGGCACAGCTCCTACAATGAGCAGTTCTTC
abundance: few; j_gene: TRBJ1-6; v_gene: TRBV7-9; d_gene: .; CDR3aa: CASSQGTAAYNSPLHF; CDR3nt: TGTGCCAGCAGCCAAGGGACGGCTGCTTATAATTCACCCCTCCACTTT
abundance: .; j_gene: TRBJ2-3; v_gene: TRBV6-2/TRBV6-3; d_gene: TRBD1; CDR3aa: CASSYSPSTGSPDTQYF; CDR3nt: TGTGCCAGCAGTTACTCGCCTTCGACAGGGAGCCCAGATACGCAGTATTTT
abundance: .; j_gene: TRBJ2-1; v_gene: TRBV18; d_gene: TRBD2; CDR3aa: CASSPYLAGGDNEQFF; CDR3nt: TGTGCCAGCTCACCGTATCTAGCGGGAGGAGACAATGAGCAGTTCTTC
abundance: few; j_gene: TRBJ1-5; v_gene: TRBV27; d_gene: .; CDR3aa: CASSPQLGRPQHF; CDR3nt: TGTGCCAGCAGTCCCCAGTTGGGGCGGCCCCAGCATTTT
abundance: .; j_gene: TRBJ2-5; v_gene: TRBV20-1; d_gene: TRBD1; CDR3aa: CSARDLRQGAISAQYF; CDR3nt: TGCAGTGCTAGAGATCTACGACAGGGGGCGATTTCTGCCCAGTACTTC
abundance: few; j_gene: TRBJ2-4; v_gene: TRBV7-3; d_gene: .; CDR3aa: CASSSNSAGSYIQYF; CDR3nt: TGTGCCAGCAGCTCCAATAGCGCCGGTTCATACATTCAGTACTTC
abundance: many; j_gene: TRBJ2-5; v_gene: TRBV28; d_gene: .; CDR3aa: CASSQRGRETQYF; CDR3nt: TGTGCCAGCAGCCAACGTGGTCGGGAGACCCAGTACTTC
abundance: few; j_gene: TRBJ1-1; v_gene: TRBV20-1; d_gene: .; CDR3aa: CSASRGVSEAFF; CDR3nt: TGCAGTGCTAGCCGAGGGGTGTCTGAAGCTTTCTTT
abundance: .; j_gene: TRBJ1-1; v_gene: TRBV12-3/TRBV12-4; d_gene: .; CDR3aa: CATSPIDRPEGAFF; CDR3nt: TGTGCCACCTCCCCGATAGACAGGCCGGAAGGAGCTTTCTTT